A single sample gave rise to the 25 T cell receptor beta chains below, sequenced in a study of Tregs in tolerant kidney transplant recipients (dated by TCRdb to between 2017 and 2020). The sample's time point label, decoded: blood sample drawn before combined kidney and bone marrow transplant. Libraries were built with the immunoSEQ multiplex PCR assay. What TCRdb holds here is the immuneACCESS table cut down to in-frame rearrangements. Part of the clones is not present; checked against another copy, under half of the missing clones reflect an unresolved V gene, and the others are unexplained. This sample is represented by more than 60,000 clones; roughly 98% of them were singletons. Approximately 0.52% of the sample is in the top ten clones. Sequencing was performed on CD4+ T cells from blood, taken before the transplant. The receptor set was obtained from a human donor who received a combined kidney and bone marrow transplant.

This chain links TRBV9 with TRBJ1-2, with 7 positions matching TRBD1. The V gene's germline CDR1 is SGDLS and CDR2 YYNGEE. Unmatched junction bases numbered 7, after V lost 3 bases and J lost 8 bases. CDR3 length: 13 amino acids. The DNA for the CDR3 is TGTGCCAGCAGCGCTATCACAGGGGAAGGCTACACCTTC. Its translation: CASSAITGEGYTF.

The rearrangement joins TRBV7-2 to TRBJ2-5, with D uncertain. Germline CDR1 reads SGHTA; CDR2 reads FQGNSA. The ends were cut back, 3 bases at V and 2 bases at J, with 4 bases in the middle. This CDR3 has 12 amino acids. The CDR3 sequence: CASSLTQETQYF. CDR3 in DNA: TGTGCCAGCAGCTTGACTCAAGAGACCCAGTACTTC.

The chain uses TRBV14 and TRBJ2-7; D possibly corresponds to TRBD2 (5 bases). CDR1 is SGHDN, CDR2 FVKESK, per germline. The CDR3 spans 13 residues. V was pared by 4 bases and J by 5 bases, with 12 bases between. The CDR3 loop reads CASSPRVRDEQYF. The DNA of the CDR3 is TGTGCCAGCAGCCCCCGGGTGCGGGACGAGCAGTACTTC. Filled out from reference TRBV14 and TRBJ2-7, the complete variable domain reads EAGVTQFPSHSVIEKGQTVTLRCDPISGHDNLYWYRRVMGKEIKFLLHFVKESKQDESGMPNNRFLAERTGGTYSTLKVQPAELEDSGVYFCASSPRVRDEQYFGPGTRLTVT.

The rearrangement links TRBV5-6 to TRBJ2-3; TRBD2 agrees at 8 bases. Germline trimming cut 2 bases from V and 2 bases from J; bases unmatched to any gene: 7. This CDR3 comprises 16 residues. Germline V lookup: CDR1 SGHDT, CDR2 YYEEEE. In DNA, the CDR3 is TGTGCCAGCAGCTTATCACTAGCGGCGAACACAGATACGCAGTATTTT. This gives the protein CASSLSLAANTDTQYF.

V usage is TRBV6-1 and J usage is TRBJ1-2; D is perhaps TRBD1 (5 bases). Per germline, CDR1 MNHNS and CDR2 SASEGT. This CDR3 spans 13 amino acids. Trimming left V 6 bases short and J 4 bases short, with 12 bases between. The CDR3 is CASRETAPYGYTF. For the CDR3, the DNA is TGTGCCAGCAGGGAGACAGCTCCCTATGGCTACACCTTC.

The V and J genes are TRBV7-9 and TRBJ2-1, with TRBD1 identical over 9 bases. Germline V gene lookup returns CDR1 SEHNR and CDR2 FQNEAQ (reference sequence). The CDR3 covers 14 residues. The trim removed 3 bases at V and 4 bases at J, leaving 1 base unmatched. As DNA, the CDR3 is TGTGCCAGCAGCTTGGGACAGGGTTACAATGAGCAGTTCTTC. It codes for CASSLGQGYNEQFF.

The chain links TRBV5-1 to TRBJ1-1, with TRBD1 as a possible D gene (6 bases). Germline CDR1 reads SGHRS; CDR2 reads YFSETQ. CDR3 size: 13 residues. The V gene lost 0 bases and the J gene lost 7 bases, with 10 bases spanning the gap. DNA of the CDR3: TGCGCCAGCAGCTTGGCTTCAGGGGTTGAAGCTTTCTTT. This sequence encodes CASSLASGVEAFF.

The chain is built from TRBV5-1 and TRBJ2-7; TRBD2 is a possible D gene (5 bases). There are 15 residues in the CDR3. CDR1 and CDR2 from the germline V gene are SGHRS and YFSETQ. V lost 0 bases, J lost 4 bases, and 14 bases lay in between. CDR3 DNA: TGCGCCAGCAGCTTGGAAAGGAGACTACCATACGAGCAGTACTTC. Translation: CASSLERRLPYEQYF.

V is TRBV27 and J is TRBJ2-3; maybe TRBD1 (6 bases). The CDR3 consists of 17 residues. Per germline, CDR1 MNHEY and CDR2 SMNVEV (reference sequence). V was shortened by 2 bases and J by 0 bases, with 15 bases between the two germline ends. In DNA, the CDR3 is TGTGCCAGCAGTTTACTCCCCGGACAGTATAGCACAGATACGCAGTATTTT. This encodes CASSLLPGQYSTDTQYF.

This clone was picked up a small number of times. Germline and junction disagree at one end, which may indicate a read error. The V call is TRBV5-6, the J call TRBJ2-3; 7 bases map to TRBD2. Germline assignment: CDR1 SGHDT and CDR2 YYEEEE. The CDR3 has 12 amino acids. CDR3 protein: CASSLATSAALF. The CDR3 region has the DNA TGTGCCAGCAGCTTGGCCACTAGCGCAGCCTTATTT.

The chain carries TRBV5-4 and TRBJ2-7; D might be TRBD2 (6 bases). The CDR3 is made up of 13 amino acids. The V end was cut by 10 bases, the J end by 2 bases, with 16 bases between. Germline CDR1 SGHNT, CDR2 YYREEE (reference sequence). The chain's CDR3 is CADLRDLTYEQYF. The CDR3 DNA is TGTGCCGACCTCCGGGACTTAACCTACGAGCAGTACTTC.

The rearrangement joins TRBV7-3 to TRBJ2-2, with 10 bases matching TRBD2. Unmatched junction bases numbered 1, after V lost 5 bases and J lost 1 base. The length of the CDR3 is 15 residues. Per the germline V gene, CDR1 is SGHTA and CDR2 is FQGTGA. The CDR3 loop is CASSPSGGNTGELFF. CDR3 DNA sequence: TGTGCCAGCAGCCCTAGCGGGGGGAACACCGGGGAGCTGTTTTTT.

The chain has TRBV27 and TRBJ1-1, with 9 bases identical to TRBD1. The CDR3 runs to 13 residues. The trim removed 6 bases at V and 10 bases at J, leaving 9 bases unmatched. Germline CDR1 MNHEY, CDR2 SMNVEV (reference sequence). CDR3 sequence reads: CASRSRQGGVAFF. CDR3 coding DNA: TGTGCCAGCAGGTCCAGACAGGGGGGAGTAGCTTTCTTT.

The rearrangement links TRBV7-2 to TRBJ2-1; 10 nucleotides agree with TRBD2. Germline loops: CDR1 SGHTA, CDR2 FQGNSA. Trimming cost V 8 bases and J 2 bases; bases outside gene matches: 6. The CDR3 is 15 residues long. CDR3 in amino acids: CASHPLAGAYNEQFF. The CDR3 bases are TGTGCCAGCCACCCCCTAGCGGGAGCCTACAATGAGCAGTTCTTC.

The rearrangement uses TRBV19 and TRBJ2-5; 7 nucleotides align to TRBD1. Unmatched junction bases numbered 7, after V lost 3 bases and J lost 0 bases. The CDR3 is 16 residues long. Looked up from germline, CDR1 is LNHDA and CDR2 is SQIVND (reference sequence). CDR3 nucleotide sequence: TGTGCCAGTAGTATTAGGAACAGGGGAAACCAAGAGACCCAGTACTTC. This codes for CASSIRNRGNQETQYF.

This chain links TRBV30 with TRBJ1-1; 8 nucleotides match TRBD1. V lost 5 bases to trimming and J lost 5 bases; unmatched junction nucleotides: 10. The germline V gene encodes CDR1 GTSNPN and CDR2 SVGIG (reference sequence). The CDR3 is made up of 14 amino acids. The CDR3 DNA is TGTGCCTGGGAGGTGACAGGGGCGAGGACTGAAGCTTTCTTT. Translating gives CAWEVTGARTEAFF.

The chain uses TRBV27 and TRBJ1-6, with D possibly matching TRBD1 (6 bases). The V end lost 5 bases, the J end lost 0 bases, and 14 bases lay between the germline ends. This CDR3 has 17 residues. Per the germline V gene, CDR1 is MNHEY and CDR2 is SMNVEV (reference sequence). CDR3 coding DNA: TGTGCCAGCAGTCTACGAGACAGGAGCTCCTATAATTCACCCCTCCACTTT. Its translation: CASSLRDRSSYNSPLHF.

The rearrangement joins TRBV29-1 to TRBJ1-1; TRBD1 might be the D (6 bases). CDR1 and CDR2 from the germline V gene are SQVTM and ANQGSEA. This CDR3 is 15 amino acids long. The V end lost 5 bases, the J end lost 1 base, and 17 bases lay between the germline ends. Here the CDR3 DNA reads TGCAGCGTTCATCGAGGGGGGGCAGGGAACACTGAAGCTTTCTTT. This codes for CSVHRGGAGNTEAFF.

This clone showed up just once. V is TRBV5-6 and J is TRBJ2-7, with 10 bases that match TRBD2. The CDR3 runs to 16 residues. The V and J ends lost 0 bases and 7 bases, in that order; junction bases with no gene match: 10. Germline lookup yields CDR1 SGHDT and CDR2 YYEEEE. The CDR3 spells CASSLVGLAGVREQYF. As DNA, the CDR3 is TGTGCCAGCAGCTTGGTAGGGCTAGCGGGGGTGCGTGAGCAGTACTTC.

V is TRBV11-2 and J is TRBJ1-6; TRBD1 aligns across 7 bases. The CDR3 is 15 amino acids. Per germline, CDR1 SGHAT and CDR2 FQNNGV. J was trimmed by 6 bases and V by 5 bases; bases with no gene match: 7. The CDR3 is CASSAQGGGNSPLHF. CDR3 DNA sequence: TGTGCCAGCAGCGCCCAGGGGGGAGGTAATTCACCCCTCCACTTT.

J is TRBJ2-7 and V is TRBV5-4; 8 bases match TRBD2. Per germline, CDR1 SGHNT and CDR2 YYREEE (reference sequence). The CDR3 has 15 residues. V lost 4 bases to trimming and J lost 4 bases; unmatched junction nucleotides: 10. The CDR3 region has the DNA TGTGCCAGCAGCCGAGCTCGGGGGGGCCCATACGAGCAGTACTTC. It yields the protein CASSRARGGPYEQYF.

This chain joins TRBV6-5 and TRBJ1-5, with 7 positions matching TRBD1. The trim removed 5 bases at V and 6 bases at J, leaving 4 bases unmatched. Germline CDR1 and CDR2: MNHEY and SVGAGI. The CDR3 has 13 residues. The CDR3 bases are TGTGCCAGCAGTCGTACAGGGGTTCAGCCCCAGCATTTT. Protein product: CASSRTGVQPQHF.

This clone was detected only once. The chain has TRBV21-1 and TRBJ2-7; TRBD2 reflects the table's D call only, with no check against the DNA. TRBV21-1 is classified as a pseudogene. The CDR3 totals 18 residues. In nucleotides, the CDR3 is TGTGCCAGATTGTCTTTAGACGATAGTAGACGGGTCTCCTACGAGCAGTACTTC. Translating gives CARLSLDDSRRVSYEQYF.

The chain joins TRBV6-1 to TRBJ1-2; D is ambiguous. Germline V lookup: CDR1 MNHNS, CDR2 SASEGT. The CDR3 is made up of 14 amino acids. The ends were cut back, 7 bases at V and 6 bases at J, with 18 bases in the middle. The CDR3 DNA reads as TGTGCCAGCATCAGGCTTCGAGGACTCGATGGCTACACCTTC. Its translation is CASIRLRGLDGYTF.

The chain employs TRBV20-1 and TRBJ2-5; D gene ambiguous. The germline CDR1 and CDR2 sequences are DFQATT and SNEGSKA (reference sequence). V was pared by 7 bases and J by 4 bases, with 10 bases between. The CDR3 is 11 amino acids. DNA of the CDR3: TGCAGTGGTAGTACCGGAGAGACCCAGTACTTC. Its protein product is CSGSTGETQYF.